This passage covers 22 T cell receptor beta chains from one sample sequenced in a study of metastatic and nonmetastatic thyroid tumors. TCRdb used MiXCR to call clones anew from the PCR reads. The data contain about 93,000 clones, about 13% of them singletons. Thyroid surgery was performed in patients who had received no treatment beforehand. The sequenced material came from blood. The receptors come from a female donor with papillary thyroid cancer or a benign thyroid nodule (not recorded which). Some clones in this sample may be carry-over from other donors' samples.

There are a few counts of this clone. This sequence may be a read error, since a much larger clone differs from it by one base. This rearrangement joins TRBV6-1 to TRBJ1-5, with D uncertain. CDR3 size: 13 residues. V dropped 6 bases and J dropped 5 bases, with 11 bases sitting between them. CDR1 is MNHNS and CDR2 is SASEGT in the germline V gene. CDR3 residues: CASREGGDQPQHF. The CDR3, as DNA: TGTGCCAGCAGAGAGGGCGGAGATCAGCCCCAGCATTTT.

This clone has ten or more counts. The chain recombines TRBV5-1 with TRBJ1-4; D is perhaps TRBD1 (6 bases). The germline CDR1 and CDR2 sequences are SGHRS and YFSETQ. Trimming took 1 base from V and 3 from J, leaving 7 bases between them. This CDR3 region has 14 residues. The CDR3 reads CASSLTGPNEKLFF. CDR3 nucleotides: TGCGCCAGCAGCTTGACAGGGCCTAATGAAAAACTGTTTTTT.

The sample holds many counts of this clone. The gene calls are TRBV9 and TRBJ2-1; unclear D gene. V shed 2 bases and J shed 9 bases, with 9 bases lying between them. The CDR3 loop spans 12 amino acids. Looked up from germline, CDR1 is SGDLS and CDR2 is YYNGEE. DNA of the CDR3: TGTGCCAGCAGCGTGCCAGGCGGTGAGCAGTTCTTC. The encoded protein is CASSVPGGEQFF.

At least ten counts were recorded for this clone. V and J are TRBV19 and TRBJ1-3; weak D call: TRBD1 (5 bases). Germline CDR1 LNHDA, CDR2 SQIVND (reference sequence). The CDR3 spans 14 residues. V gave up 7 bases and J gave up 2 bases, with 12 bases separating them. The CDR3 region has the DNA TGTGCCAGTACCATGGGGGGACCTGGAAACACCATATATTTT. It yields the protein CASTMGGPGNTIYF.

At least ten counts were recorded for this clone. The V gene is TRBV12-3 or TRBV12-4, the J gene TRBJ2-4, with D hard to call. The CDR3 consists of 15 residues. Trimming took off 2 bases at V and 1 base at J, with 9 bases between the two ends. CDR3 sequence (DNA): TGTGCCAGCAGTTTAATAGGGATTGCCAAAAACATTCAGTACTTC. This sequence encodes CASSLIGIAKNIQYF.

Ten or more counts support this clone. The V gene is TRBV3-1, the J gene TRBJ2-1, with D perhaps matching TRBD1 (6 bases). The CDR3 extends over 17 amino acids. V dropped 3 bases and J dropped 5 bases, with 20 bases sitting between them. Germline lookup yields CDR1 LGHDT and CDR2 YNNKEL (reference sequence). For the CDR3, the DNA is TGTGCCAGCAGCCAGAAGCCTTCAGGACAGAATGACAATGAGCAGTTCTTC. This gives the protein CASSQKPSGQNDNEQFF.

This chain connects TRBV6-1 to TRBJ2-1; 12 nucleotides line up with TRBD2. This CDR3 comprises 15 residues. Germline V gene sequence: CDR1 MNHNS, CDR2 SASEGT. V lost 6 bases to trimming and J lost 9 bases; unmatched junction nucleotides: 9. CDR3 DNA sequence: TGTGCCAGCAGCCGACTAGCGGGAGCGCCCCGTGAGCAGTTCTTC. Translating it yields CASSRLAGAPREQFF.

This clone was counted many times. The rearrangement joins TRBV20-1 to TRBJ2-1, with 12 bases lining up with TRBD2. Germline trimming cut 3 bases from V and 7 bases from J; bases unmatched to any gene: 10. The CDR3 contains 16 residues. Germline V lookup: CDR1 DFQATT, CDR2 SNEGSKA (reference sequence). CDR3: CSASSWTSGIRNEQFF. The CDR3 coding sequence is TGCAGTGCTAGCTCTTGGACTAGCGGGATCCGGAATGAGCAGTTCTTC.

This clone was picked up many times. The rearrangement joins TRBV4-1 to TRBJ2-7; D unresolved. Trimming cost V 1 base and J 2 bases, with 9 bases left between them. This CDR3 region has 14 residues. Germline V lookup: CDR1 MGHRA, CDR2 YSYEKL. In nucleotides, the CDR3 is TGCGCCAGCAGCCAAGGACCGCTAACCTACGAGCAGTACTTC. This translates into CASSQGPLTYEQYF.

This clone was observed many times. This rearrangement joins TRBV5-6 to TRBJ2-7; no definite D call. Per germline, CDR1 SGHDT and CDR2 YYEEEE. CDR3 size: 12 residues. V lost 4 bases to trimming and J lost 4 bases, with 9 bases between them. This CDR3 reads CASSLIEYEQYF. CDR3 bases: TGTGCCAGCAGCCTCATCGAATACGAGCAGTACTTC.

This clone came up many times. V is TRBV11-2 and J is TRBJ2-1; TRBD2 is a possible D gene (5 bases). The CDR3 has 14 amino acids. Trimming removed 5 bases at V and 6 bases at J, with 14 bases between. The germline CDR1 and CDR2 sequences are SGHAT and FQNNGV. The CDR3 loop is CASSPLLGPNEQFF. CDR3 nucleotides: TGTGCCAGCAGCCCACTACTAGGGCCCAATGAGCAGTTCTTC. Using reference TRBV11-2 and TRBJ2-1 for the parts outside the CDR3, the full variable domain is EAGVAQSPRYKIIEKRQSVAFWCNPISGHATLYWYQQILGQGPKLLIQFQNNGVVDDSQLPKDRFSAERLKGVDSTLKIQPAKLEDSAVYLCASSPLLGPNEQFFGPGTRLTVL.

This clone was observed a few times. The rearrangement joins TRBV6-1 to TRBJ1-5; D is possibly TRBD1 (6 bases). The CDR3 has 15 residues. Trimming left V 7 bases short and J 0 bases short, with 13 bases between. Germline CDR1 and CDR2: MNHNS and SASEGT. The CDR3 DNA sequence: TGTGCCAGCAAGCAGGGGACCTTTAGCAATCAGCCCCAGCATTTT. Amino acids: CASKQGTFSNQPQHF.

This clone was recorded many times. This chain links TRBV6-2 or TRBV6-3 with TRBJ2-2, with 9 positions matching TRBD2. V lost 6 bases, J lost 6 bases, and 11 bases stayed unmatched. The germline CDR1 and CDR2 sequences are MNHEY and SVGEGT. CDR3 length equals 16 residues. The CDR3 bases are TGTGCCAGCAGGCGAGCGGGAGGTACTATATCCGGGGAGCTGTTTTTT. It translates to CASRRAGGTISGELFF.

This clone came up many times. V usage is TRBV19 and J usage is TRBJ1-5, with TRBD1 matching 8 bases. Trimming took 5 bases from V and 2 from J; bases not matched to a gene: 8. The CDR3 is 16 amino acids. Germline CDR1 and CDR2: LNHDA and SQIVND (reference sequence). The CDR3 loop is CASSPRTGSGNQPQHF. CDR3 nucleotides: TGTGCCAGTAGTCCGAGGACAGGGAGTGGCAATCAGCCCCAGCATTTT. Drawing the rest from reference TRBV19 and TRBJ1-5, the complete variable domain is DGGITQSPKYLFRKEGQNVTLSCEQNLNHDAMYWYRQDPGQGLRLIYYSQIVNDFQKGDIAEGYSVSREKKESFPLTVTSAQKNPTAFYLCASSPRTGSGNQPQHFGDGTRLSIL.

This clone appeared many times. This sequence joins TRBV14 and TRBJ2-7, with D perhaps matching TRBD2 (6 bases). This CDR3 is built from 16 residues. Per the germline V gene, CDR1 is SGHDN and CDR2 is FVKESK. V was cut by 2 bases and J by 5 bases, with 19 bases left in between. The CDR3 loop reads CASSQRSGLIIHEQYF. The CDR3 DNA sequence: TGTGCCAGCAGCCAAAGATCGGGACTGATAATCCACGAGCAGTACTTC.

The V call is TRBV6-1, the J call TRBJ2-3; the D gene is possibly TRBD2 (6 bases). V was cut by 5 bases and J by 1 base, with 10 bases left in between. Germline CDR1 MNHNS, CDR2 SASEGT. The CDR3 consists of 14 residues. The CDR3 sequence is CASSLRGGTDTQYF. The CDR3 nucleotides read TGTGCCAGCAGTCTCCGCGGGGGCACAGATACGCAGTATTTT.

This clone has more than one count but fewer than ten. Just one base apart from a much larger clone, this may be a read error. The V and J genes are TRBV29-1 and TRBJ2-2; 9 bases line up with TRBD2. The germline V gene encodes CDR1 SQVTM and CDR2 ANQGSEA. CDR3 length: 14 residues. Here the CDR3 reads CSVVSGSNTVELFF. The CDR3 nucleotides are TGCAGCGTCGTTAGCGGGAGTAACACCGTGGAGCTGTTTTTT.

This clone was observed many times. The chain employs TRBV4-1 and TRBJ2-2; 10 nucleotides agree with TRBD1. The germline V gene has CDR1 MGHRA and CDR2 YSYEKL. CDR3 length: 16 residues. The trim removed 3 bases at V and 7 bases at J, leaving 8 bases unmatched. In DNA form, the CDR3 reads TGCGCCAGCAGCCATCAACCGGGACAGGGGAACGGGGAGCTGTTTTTT. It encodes CASSHQPGQGNGELFF.

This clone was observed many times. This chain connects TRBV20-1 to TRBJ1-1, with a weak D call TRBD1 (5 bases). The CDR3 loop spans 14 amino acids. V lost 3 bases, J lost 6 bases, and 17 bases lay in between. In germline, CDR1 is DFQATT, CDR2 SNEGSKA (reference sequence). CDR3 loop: CSARGGGRGSEAFF. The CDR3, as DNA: TGCAGTGCTAGGGGTGGAGGGAGGGGCTCTGAAGCTTTCTTT.

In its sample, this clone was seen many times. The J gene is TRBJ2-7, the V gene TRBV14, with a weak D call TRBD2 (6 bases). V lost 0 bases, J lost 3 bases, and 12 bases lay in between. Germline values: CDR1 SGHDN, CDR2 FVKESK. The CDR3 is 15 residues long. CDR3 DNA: TGTGCCAGCAGCCAAGATAGGCGGGGTGGCTACGAGCAGTACTTC. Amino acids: CASSQDRRGGYEQYF.

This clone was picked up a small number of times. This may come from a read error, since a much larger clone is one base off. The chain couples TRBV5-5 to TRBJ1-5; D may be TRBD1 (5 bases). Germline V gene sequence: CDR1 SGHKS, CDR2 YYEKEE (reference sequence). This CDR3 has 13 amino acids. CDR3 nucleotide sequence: TGTTCCAGCAGCTGGGGGGGCAATCAGCCCCAGCATTTT. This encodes CSSSWGGNQPQHF.

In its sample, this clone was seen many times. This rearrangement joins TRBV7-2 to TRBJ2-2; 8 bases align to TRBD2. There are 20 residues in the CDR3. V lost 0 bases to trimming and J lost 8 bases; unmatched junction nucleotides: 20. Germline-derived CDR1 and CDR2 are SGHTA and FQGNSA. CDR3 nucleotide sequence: TGTGCCAGCAGCTTAGCGCCCGGATGGAGTAGCGGGATGGTTCTGGGGGAGCTGTTTTTT. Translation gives CASSLAPGWSSGMVLGELFF.